One sample yielded the 30 T cell receptor beta chains listed below, sequenced in a study of technical replicates of blood from several donors. Produced via immunoSEQ multiplex PCR; TCRdb's table is partial and in-frame only. The sample yields around 100,000 clones, roughly 95% seen once. Material: T cells isolated from PBMCs. The receptors were sampled from a human donor in good health.

V and J are TRBV28 and TRBJ1-2; the match to TRBD1 covers 8 bases. The CDR3 runs 15 residues. With V trimmed by 6 bases and J by 3 bases, 9 bases remained unmatched. Per the germline V gene, CDR1 is MDHEN and CDR2 is SYDVKM. This CDR3 reads CASSGQGAGDYGYTF. CDR3 nucleotides: TGTGCCAGCAGCGGACAGGGTGCTGGAGACTATGGCTACACCTTC.

The CDR3 DNA reads as TGTGCCAGCAGTTTAACAGGGAAGCCTCATGGCTACACCTTC. It specifies CASSLTGKPHGYTF. V is TRBV27 and J is TRBJ1-2; maybe TRBD1 (6 bases). The CDR3 runs 14 residues. Germline values: CDR1 MNHEY, CDR2 SMNVEV (reference sequence). Trimming pared 2 bases from V and 6 bases from J, leaving 13 bases between.

This clone is a singleton in its sample. The chain's CDR3 is CASSDPSGTGGYNEQFF. CDR3 DNA sequence: TGTGCCAGCAGCGACCCCTCGGGGACAGGGGGCTACAATGAGCAGTTCTTC. The rearrangement uses TRBV2 and TRBJ2-1, with TRBD1 matching over 11 bases. Germline CDR1 reads SNHLY; CDR2 reads FYNNEI. V lost 6 bases to trimming and J lost 3 bases; unmatched junction nucleotides: 10. The CDR3 has 17 residues.

V and J are TRBV2 and TRBJ2-1; TRBD1 agrees at 7 bases. V was clipped by 7 bases and J by 7 bases; unmatched bases: 22. This CDR3 comprises 18 residues. The germline gives CDR1 SNHLY, CDR2 FYNNEI. The CDR3 nucleotides read TGTGCCAGCACGTTTTCGCAACAGGGGTTTAGGGGTAGGAATGAGCAGTTCTTC. Protein product: CASTFSQQGFRGRNEQFF.

This clone was seen a few times. J is TRBJ1-1 and V is TRBV6-5, with D maybe TRBD1 (5 bases). Per germline, CDR1 MNHEY and CDR2 SVGAGI. Between the trimmed V and J ends, which lost 1 base and 3 bases, there was a span of 12 bases. This CDR3 is 15 amino acids long. The CDR3 DNA follows: TGTGCCAGCAGTTACTTCACGGGCAGGGACACTGAAGCTTTCTTT. This encodes CASSYFTGRDTEAFF.

This sequence joins TRBV19 and TRBJ1-4; no clear D gene. Trimming removed 5 bases from V and 8 bases from J, with 15 bases in between. This CDR3 is 14 amino acids long. CDR1 LNHDA and CDR2 SQIVND come from the germline V gene (reference sequence). CDR3 protein: CASSPPGIGEKLFF. CDR3 coding DNA: TGTGCCAGTAGTCCCCCGGGTATTGGGGAAAAACTGTTTTTT.

The gene calls are TRBV28 and TRBJ2-2; 9 nucleotides agree with TRBD2. The junction had 1 base not matched to a gene; V was cut back by 7 bases and J by 1 base. Looked up from germline, CDR1 is MDHEN and CDR2 is SYDVKM. The CDR3 is made up of 14 amino acids. The CDR3 DNA is TGTGCCAGCAAGACTAGCGGGAACACCGGGGAGCTGTTTTTT. It yields the protein CASKTSGNTGELFF.

The chain is built from TRBV6-1 and TRBJ1-5, with D tentatively TRBD1 (6 bases). Germline lookup yields CDR1 MNHNS and CDR2 SASEGT. Deletions cut 7 bases from V and 4 bases from J, with 17 bases between. This CDR3 has 15 residues. CDR3 nucleotides: TGTGCCAGCATGTACAGGGAAGGAGATAATCAGCCCCAGCATTTT. This translates into CASMYREGDNQPQHF.

The rearrangement uses TRBV5-6 and TRBJ1-1; TRBD1 aligns across 8 bases. CDR3 size: 13 residues. V shed 2 bases, J shed 10 bases, and the junction held 7 bases outside the gene matches. Per the germline V gene, CDR1 is SGHDT and CDR2 is YYEEEE. The CDR3 DNA reads as TGTGCCAGCAGCTTCCGACAGGGGAAAGGAGCTTTCTTT. The encoded protein is CASSFRQGKGAFF.

The chain uses TRBV6-5 and TRBJ2-6, with D unresolved. Germline loops: CDR1 MNHEY, CDR2 SVGAGI. V gave up 1 base and J gave up 0 bases, with 7 bases separating them. This CDR3 has 16 amino acids. CDR3 protein: CASSYLLSSGANVLTF. Here the CDR3 DNA reads TGTGCCAGCAGTTACTTACTGAGCTCTGGGGCCAACGTCCTGACTTTC.

V usage is TRBV6-4 and J usage is TRBJ1-2; D remains ambiguous. This CDR3 comprises 15 residues. Germline V CDR1 and CDR2: MRHNA, SNTAGT. Trimming left V 1 base short and J 5 bases short, with 14 bases between. The CDR3 is CASSDFPGTGYGYTF. The CDR3 DNA sequence: TGTGCCAGCAGTGACTTCCCAGGCACGGGGTATGGCTACACCTTC.

The rearrangement joins TRBV19 to TRBJ2-3; 9 bases line up with TRBD2. CDR3 length equals 18 residues. CDR1 LNHDA and CDR2 SQIVND come from the germline V gene (reference sequence). V was clipped by 4 bases and J by 0 bases; unmatched bases: 11. The CDR3 here is CASSKMTLAGYSTDTQYF. As DNA, the CDR3 is TGTGCCAGTAGTAAGATGACCCTAGCGGGGTATAGCACAGATACGCAGTATTTT.

This clone was counted once. CDR3 coding DNA: TGTGCCAGCAGCTCCGGTCAGGGGGCGGATGAGCAGTACTTC. This translates into CASSSGQGADEQYF. The chain carries TRBV5-5 and TRBJ2-7, with 8 bases fitting TRBD1. V gave up 3 bases and J gave up 7 bases; unmatched junction bases: 9. Germline V gene lookup returns CDR1 SGHKS and CDR2 YYEKEE (reference sequence). The CDR3 consists of 14 residues.

The rearrangement uses TRBV6-5 and TRBJ1-1; 7 positions match TRBD1. Trimming took 1 base from V and 1 from J; bases not matched to a gene: 0. Looked up from germline, CDR1 is MNHEY and CDR2 is SVGAGI. The CDR3 loop spans 14 amino acids. CDR3 region: CASSYYRGNTEAFF. In DNA form, the CDR3 reads TGTGCCAGCAGTTACTACAGGGGGAACACTGAAGCTTTCTTT.

V is TRBV28 and J is TRBJ2-1; 8 bases line up with TRBD2. The CDR3 is 16 residues long. J lost 1 base, V lost 5 bases, and 7 bases had no gene match. CDR1 and CDR2 (germline): MDHEN, SYDVKM. CDR3: CASSGPGLGSYNEQFF. The CDR3 region has the DNA TGTGCCAGCAGTGGACCGGGACTAGGTTCCTACAATGAGCAGTTCTTC.

The rearrangement joins TRBV11-3 to TRBJ2-4; D remains unclear. The germline V gene encodes CDR1 SGHNT and CDR2 YENEEA. V gave up 3 bases and J gave up 9 bases, with 6 bases separating them. The CDR3 is 11 amino acids. Here the CDR3 DNA reads TGTGCCAGCAGCTTCCTAGGCATTCAGTACTTC. Protein product: CASSFLGIQYF.

The chain uses TRBV7-8 and TRBJ2-1; 8 bases agree with TRBD2. This CDR3 is 16 amino acids long. V dropped 5 bases and J dropped 0; count of bases not matched to a gene: 6. CDR1 is SGHVS and CDR2 is FQNEAQ in the germline V gene. As DNA, the CDR3 is TGTGCCAGCAGCGTTAGCGGGGTCAGCTCCTACAATGAGCAGTTCTTC. Its protein product is CASSVSGVSSYNEQFF.

This clone was recorded only once. The gene calls are TRBV27 and TRBJ1-2; weak D call: TRBD1 (6 bases). The V end was cut by 5 bases, the J end by 7 bases, with 20 bases between. The CDR3 length is 15 residues. Germline V lookup: CDR1 MNHEY, CDR2 SMNVEV (reference sequence). This CDR3 is CASSPGGWGGTGYTF. The DNA for the CDR3 is TGTGCCAGCAGTCCCGGGGGCTGGGGGGGCACTGGCTACACCTTC.

The rearrangement links TRBV27 to TRBJ2-7; 7 positions match TRBD1. Germline CDR1 is MNHEY and CDR2 is SMNVEV (reference sequence). This CDR3 has 15 amino acids. V trimming: 6 bases; J trimming: 2 bases; junction bases outside the gene matches: 10. The CDR3 reads CASSPFQGQTYEQYF. The CDR3 nucleotides read TGTGCCAGCAGCCCCTTCCAGGGACAGACCTACGAGCAGTACTTC.

This clone was observed a single time. The J gene is TRBJ2-3, the V gene TRBV9, with a weak D call TRBD1 (7 bases). Trimming pared 2 bases from V and 0 bases from J, leaving 16 bases between. Germline CDR1 is SGDLS and CDR2 is YYNGEE. There are 17 residues in the CDR3. The CDR3 DNA sequence: TGTGCCAGCAGCGTTGGGGGCGGGACAGCTAGCACAGATACGCAGTATTTT. As protein: CASSVGGGTASTDTQYF.

The chain joins TRBV5-6 to TRBJ2-2; TRBD1 agrees at 7 bases. The CDR3 has 15 amino acids. The ends lost 2 bases at V and 8 bases at J; junction bases unmatched: 9. In germline, CDR1 is SGHDT, CDR2 YYEEEE. The CDR3 sequence is CASSLVGGANGELFF. Here the CDR3 DNA reads TGTGCCAGCAGCTTAGTAGGGGGCGCGAATGGGGAGCTGTTTTTT.

CDR3 loop: CASSLQGARGYTF. Written as DNA, the CDR3 is TGTGCCAGCAGCCTACAGGGGGCGCGGGGCTACACCTTC. The chain uses TRBV5-6 and TRBJ1-2; 9 nucleotides line up with TRBD1. The junction had 6 bases not matched to a gene; V was cut back by 4 bases and J by 8 bases. The CDR3 consists of 13 residues. Germline V gene lookup returns CDR1 SGHDT and CDR2 YYEEEE.

The chain employs TRBV27 and TRBJ2-5, with TRBD1 identical over 7 bases. The germline gives CDR1 MNHEY, CDR2 SMNVEV (reference sequence). This CDR3 has 15 residues. Losses at the gene ends were 0 bases for V and 1 base for J; bases not matched to a gene: 2. The CDR3 region has the DNA TGTGCCAGCAGTTTATCCGGACAGGTCCAAGAGACCCAGTACTTC. It translates to CASSLSGQVQETQYF.

V usage is TRBV10-1 and J usage is TRBJ2-1; D might be TRBD1 (5 bases). CDR1 WNHNN and CDR2 SYGVQD come from the germline V gene (reference sequence). V was shortened by 5 bases and J by 8 bases, with 16 bases between the two germline ends. The CDR3 has 14 amino acids. The CDR3 sequence is CASSSGFMSYEQFF. The CDR3 DNA reads TGCGCCAGCAGTTCAGGGTTTATGTCCTATGAGCAGTTCTTC.

The chain joins TRBV15 to TRBJ1-5, with unresolved D. The CDR3 loop spans 16 amino acids. Germline CDR1 LNHNV, CDR2 YYDKDF (reference sequence). V dropped 0 bases and J dropped 1 base, with 10 bases sitting between them. The CDR3 bases are TGTGCCACCAGCAGAGAGGCACCACCCAGCAATCAGCCCCAGCATTTT. Protein: CATSREAPPSNQPQHF.

This clone was observed a single time. The genes are TRBV28 and TRBJ2-5; D unresolved. The germline gives CDR1 MDHEN, CDR2 SYDVKM. This CDR3 is 16 amino acids long. The ends were cut back, 7 bases at V and 5 bases at J, with 23 bases in the middle. CDR3 DNA: TGTGCCAGCACCCCGGTCCTATCTCCCTTATTGGAGACCCAGTACTTC. Amino acid sequence: CASTPVLSPLLETQYF.

This chain connects TRBV15 to TRBJ2-1; D perhaps matches TRBD2 (6 bases). The V gene lost 3 bases and the J gene lost 1 base, with 10 bases spanning the gap. CDR1 and CDR2 (germline): LNHNV, YYDKDF (reference sequence). This CDR3 has 15 amino acids. The CDR3 sequence: CATSSRDSSYNEQFF. In DNA form, the CDR3 reads TGTGCCACCAGCAGCCGGGACTCATCCTACAATGAGCAGTTCTTC.

This clone has a single count. The genes are TRBV4-1 and TRBJ2-7; 7 bases map to TRBD1. This CDR3 contains 15 residues. Germline V gives CDR1 MGHRA, CDR2 YSYEKL. The J segment lost 0 bases and the V segment lost 4 bases, leaving 6 bases of the junction unmatched. This chain's CDR3 is CASSLKDRSSYEQYF. CDR3 bases: TGCGCCAGCAGCCTTAAGGACAGGAGCTCCTACGAGCAGTACTTC.

The chain joins TRBV5-5 to TRBJ1-5; D might be TRBD1 (6 bases). Trimming removed 1 base at V and 7 bases at J, with 15 bases between. This CDR3 is built from 15 residues. Germline V lookup: CDR1 SGHKS, CDR2 YYEKEE (reference sequence). DNA for the CDR3: TGTGCCAGCAGCTTGAATACAGGGTACGAACAGCCCCAGCATTTT. This gives the protein CASSLNTGYEQPQHF. The full variable domain, in which reference TRBV5-5 and TRBJ1-5 provide the parts outside the CDR3, is DAGVTQSPTHLIKTRGQQVTLRCSPISGHKSVSWYQQVLGQGPQFIFQYYEKEERGRGNFPDRFSARQFPNYSSELNVNALLLGDSALYLCASSLNTGYEQPQHFGDGTRLSIL.

The chain links TRBV7-6 to TRBJ1-5, with TRBD1 identical over 8 bases. The V segment lost 2 bases and the J segment 6 bases; nucleotides outside the gene matches: 6. CDR3 length equals 15 residues. Germline CDR1 SGHVS, CDR2 FNYEAQ. The CDR3 DNA is TGTGCCAGCAGCTTAAGGACAGGGAAAGGTCAGCCCCAGCATTTT. Encoded protein: CASSLRTGKGQPQHF.